Listed here are 27 T cell receptor beta chains from one sample, sequenced in a study of T cell responses to AZD1222 COVID-19 vaccine. TCRdb's copy holds only in-frame clones and misses some; the assay was immunoSEQ multiplex PCR. The table lists more than 70,000 clones, 90% of them singletons. Specimen: peripheral blood, collected 28 days after the second AZD1222 dose. All receptors come from an adult who received the AZD1222 COVID-19 vaccine.

This chain joins TRBV7-3 and TRBJ1-6; D unclear. Trimming shortened V by 5 bases and J by 10 bases, and 12 bases separated the two germline ends. The CDR3 extends over 13 amino acids. Germline V lookup: CDR1 SGHTA, CDR2 FQGTGA. The CDR3 DNA sequence: TGTGCCAGCAGCCCCACCCCCGGGTCACCCCTCCACTTT. This encodes CASSPTPGSPLHF.

This chain joins TRBV9 and TRBJ2-3; no clear D gene. The germline V and J ends were trimmed by 5 bases and 2 bases, with 12 bases remaining between them. The CDR3 totals 14 residues. Germline loops: CDR1 SGDLS, CDR2 YYNGEE. CDR3 nucleotides: TGTGCCAGCAGTGTAAGGCCAGCCACAGATACGCAGTATTTT. Its translation is CASSVRPATDTQYF.

The J gene is TRBJ1-2, the V gene TRBV19; D is possibly TRBD1 (6 bases). This CDR3 is built from 16 residues. From germline, CDR1 is LNHDA and CDR2 SQIVND (reference sequence). V was trimmed by 1 base and J by 4 bases, leaving 16 bases between them. Here the CDR3 reads CASSIVQGKEIYGYTF. DNA of the CDR3: TGTGCCAGTAGTATAGTGCAGGGGAAGGAGATCTATGGCTACACCTTC.

This chain uses TRBV4-1 with TRBJ1-3, with TRBD1 as a possible D gene (5 bases). CDR3 length: 16 residues. Germline V CDR1 and CDR2: MGHRA, YSYEKL. V was cut by 2 bases and J by 0 bases, with 11 bases left in between. The CDR3 reads CASSQISQDSGNTIYF. The CDR3 nucleotides read TGCGCCAGCAGCCAAATATCACAGGACTCTGGAAACACCATATATTTT.

The rearrangement uses TRBV24-1 and TRBJ2-3, with 13 nucleotides matching TRBD2. Germline assignment: CDR1 KGHDR and CDR2 SFDVKD. The CDR3 sequence is 18 residues long. V lost 8 bases to trimming and J lost 0 bases; unmatched junction nucleotides: 10. CDR3 bases: TGTGCCACCACTCCGGGACTAGCGGGATGGGTCAGCACAGATACGCAGTATTTT. Its protein is CATTPGLAGWVSTDTQYF.

V gene TRBV24-1 combines with J gene TRBJ1-2; 9 bases match TRBD1. Germline V gives CDR1 KGHDR, CDR2 SFDVKD. The CDR3 sequence is 14 residues long. V was pared by 1 base and J by 5 bases, with 1 base of the junction left unmatched. CDR3 amino acids: CATSDFDRGYGYTF. CDR3 DNA sequence: TGTGCCACCAGTGATTTTGACAGGGGGTATGGCTACACCTTC.

The rearrangement uses TRBV5-1 and TRBJ1-4, with no clear D. Per the germline V gene, CDR1 is SGHRS and CDR2 is YFSETQ. V was trimmed by 5 bases and J by 5 bases, leaving 4 bases between them. The CDR3 consists of 11 residues. CDR3 protein: CASRLNEKLFF. CDR3 DNA sequence: TGCGCCAGCAGACTCAATGAAAAACTGTTTTTT.

V usage is TRBV5-4 and J usage is TRBJ2-7, with D perhaps matching TRBD1 or TRBD2 (5 bases each). The CDR3 spans 15 residues. With 3 bases removed from V and 0 bases from J, the gap between germline ends came to 13 bases. Germline CDR1 and CDR2: SGHNT and YYREEE (reference sequence). The CDR3 sequence: CASSSGPGSSYEQYF. The DNA for the CDR3 is TGTGCCAGCAGCTCTGGGCCAGGGAGCTCCTACGAGCAGTACTTC.

J is TRBJ1-5 and V is TRBV4-1, with D hard to call. Germline assignment: CDR1 MGHRA and CDR2 YSYEKL. V lost 1 base and J 6 bases, leaving 22 bases between the germline ends. CDR3 size: 18 residues. The CDR3 sequence: CASSQGTGRRARGQPQHF. The CDR3 DNA reads as TGCGCCAGCAGCCAAGGGACGGGGAGGCGGGCTCGTGGTCAGCCCCAGCATTTT.

CDR3 residues: CAISEKTSAIGNEQFF. CDR3 in DNA: TGTGCCATCAGTGAAAAGACTAGCGCCATTGGGAATGAGCAGTTCTTC. The chain has TRBV10-3 and TRBJ2-1, with TRBD2 identical over 8 bases. The J segment lost 7 bases and the V segment lost 3 bases, leaving 11 bases of the junction unmatched. The germline V gene has CDR1 ENHRY and CDR2 SYGVKD. This CDR3 region has 16 residues.

The table lists this clone with a count of one. The CDR3 nucleotides read TGTGCCAGCAGCTTCGGGGGGTTGAACACTGAAGCTTTCTTT. This sequence encodes CASSFGGLNTEAFF. V and J are TRBV7-3 and TRBJ1-1; perhaps TRBD1 as D (5 bases). The CDR3 is 14 amino acids. CDR1 and CDR2 (germline): SGHTA, FQGTGA. Trimming shortened V by 3 bases and J by 0 bases, and 8 bases separated the two germline ends.

The chain carries TRBV11-3 and TRBJ1-5; TRBD1 aligns across 7 bases. V lost 4 bases and J lost 5; bases outside the gene matches: 2. The CDR3 length is 13 residues. Germline CDR1 and CDR2: SGHNT and YENEEA. The CDR3 DNA reads as TGTGCCAGCAGCTCCCAGGGGGATCAGCCCCAGCATTTT. As protein: CASSSQGDQPQHF.

The rearrangement uses TRBV7-2 and TRBJ2-1; possibly TRBD2 for D (5 bases). V gave up 5 bases and J gave up 10 bases, with 9 bases separating them. CDR1 and CDR2 (germline): SGHTA, FQGNSA. There are 11 residues in the CDR3. CDR3 coding DNA: TGTGCCAGCAGCCTTCGGAGGGAGCAGTTCTTC. Protein sequence: CASSLRREQFF. The variable domain in full, with the rest retrieved from reference TRBV7-2 and TRBJ2-1, is GAGVSQSPSNKVTEKGKDVELRCDPISGHTALYWYRQSLGQGLEFLIYFQGNSAPDKSGLPSDRFSAERTGGSVSTLTIQRTQQEDSAVYLCASSLRREQFFGPGTRLTVL.

This chain uses TRBV9 with TRBJ1-5; D unclear. This CDR3 is 15 amino acids long. Per the germline V gene, CDR1 is SGDLS and CDR2 is YYNGEE. The ends were cut back, 3 bases at V and 0 bases at J, with 10 bases in the middle. The CDR3 loop reads CASSADLNSNQPQHF. The CDR3 DNA sequence: TGTGCCAGCAGCGCCGATCTGAATAGCAATCAGCCCCAGCATTTT.

This chain connects TRBV11-1 to TRBJ1-6; maybe TRBD1 (5 bases). Germline CDR1 reads SGHAT; CDR2 reads FQDESV (reference sequence). The length of the CDR3 is 15 residues. Trimming took off 5 bases at V and 1 base at J, with 9 bases between the two ends. The chain's CDR3 is CASSLRGSYNSPLHF. CDR3 coding DNA: TGTGCCAGCAGCCTTAGGGGTTCCTATAATTCACCCCTCCACTTT.

The chain is built from TRBV27 and TRBJ1-1, with D possibly TRBD1 on 6 matching bases. The CDR3 contains 13 residues. Germline CDR1 MNHEY, CDR2 SMNVEV (reference sequence). V was cut by 10 bases and J by 2 bases, with 14 bases left in between. The DNA for the CDR3 is TGTGCCACTCCTCAGGGGCGAAACACTGAAGCTTTCTTT. Amino acids: CATPQGRNTEAFF.

The chain is built from TRBV6-4 and TRBJ2-1; 7 bases align to TRBD2. The CDR3 covers 16 residues. Germline CDR1 reads MRHNA; CDR2 reads SNTAGT. V shed 0 bases and J 5 bases; nucleotides not matched to a gene: 7. This CDR3 reads CASSDSIAGDHNEQFF. The CDR3, as DNA: TGTGCCAGCAGTGACTCGATTGCGGGAGACCACAATGAGCAGTTCTTC.

J is TRBJ2-7 and V is TRBV12-5; D is perhaps TRBD2 (5 bases). The CDR3 loop spans 16 amino acids. The V gene lost 2 bases and the J gene lost 6 bases, with 20 bases spanning the gap. CDR1 LGHNT and CDR2 FRNRAP come from the germline V gene. The CDR3 loop is CASGLIGGTHRVEQYF. In DNA form, the CDR3 reads TGTGCTAGTGGTTTGATTGGAGGCACTCACCGGGTCGAGCAGTACTTC.

The V call is TRBV30, the J call TRBJ1-2, with TRBD1 matching 7 bases. This CDR3 has 15 amino acids. The V gene end was trimmed by 0 bases and the J gene end by 3 bases; junction bases not matched to a gene: 7. Germline CDR1 is GTSNPN and CDR2 is SVGIG (reference sequence). DNA of the CDR3: TGTGCCTGGAGTGTAGCCGGCAGGGGGGACTATGGCTACACCTTC. Its translation is CAWSVAGRGDYGYTF.

J is TRBJ2-7 and V is TRBV11-2; TRBD1 matches at 9 bases. There are 13 residues in the CDR3. Germline assignment: CDR1 SGHAT and CDR2 FQNNGV. The V gene end was trimmed by 0 bases and the J gene end by 13 bases; junction bases not matched to a gene: 7. The CDR3 region is CASSLDRGQGLYF. CDR3 DNA sequence: TGTGCCAGCAGCTTAGATCGGGGACAGGGATTATACTTC.

The chain uses TRBV6-2 or TRBV6-3 and TRBJ1-1, with 9 bases fitting TRBD1. In germline, CDR1 is MNHEY, CDR2 SVGEGT. V was pared by 6 bases and J by 4 bases, with 12 bases of the junction left unmatched. CDR3 size: 16 residues. The DNA for the CDR3 is TGTGCCAGCAGCATACCGGACAGGGGTACGGGCACTGAAGCTTTCTTT. Its translation: CASSIPDRGTGTEAFF.

This sequence joins TRBV9 and TRBJ1-1; 8 nucleotides agree with TRBD1. With 4 bases clipped from V and 1 base from J, the junction kept 9 bases outside the gene matches. Germline V lookup: CDR1 SGDLS, CDR2 YYNGEE. The length of the CDR3 is 16 residues. CDR3 nucleotide sequence: TGTGCCAGCAGCCAGGGACAGGTAGTGGGGAACACTGAAGCTTTCTTT. Amino acid sequence: CASSQGQVVGNTEAFF.

This chain joins TRBV5-1 and TRBJ2-1, with 13 bases identical to TRBD2. CDR1 and CDR2 (germline): SGHRS, YFSETQ. The J segment lost 8 bases and the V segment lost 4 bases, leaving 9 bases of the junction unmatched. CDR3 length: 16 amino acids. CDR3 protein: CASSPVRTSGSYEQFF. The CDR3 DNA reads TGCGCCAGCAGCCCCGTCCGGACTAGCGGGAGTTATGAGCAGTTCTTC.

The chain recombines TRBV7-2 with TRBJ1-1; tentatively, D is TRBD1 (6 bases). This CDR3 comprises 15 residues. Trimming took off 1 base at V and 0 bases at J, with 9 bases between the two ends. The germline V gene has CDR1 SGHTA and CDR2 FQGNSA. CDR3: CASSLEGGLNTEAFF. The DNA of the CDR3 is TGTGCCAGCAGCTTAGAGGGGGGTCTGAACACTGAAGCTTTCTTT.

This clone was counted once. The V and J genes are TRBV11-3 and TRBJ1-2, with unresolved D. The ends were cut back, 5 bases at V and 6 bases at J, with 10 bases in the middle. The CDR3 loop spans 12 amino acids. The germline V gene has CDR1 SGHNT and CDR2 YENEEA. CDR3: CASSPLRDGYTF. For the CDR3, the DNA is TGTGCCAGCAGCCCCCTGAGAGATGGCTACACCTTC.

The chain couples TRBV5-6 to TRBJ1-6, with TRBD1 as a possible D gene (6 bases). The germline V gene has CDR1 SGHDT and CDR2 YYEEEE. V lost 4 bases and J 5 bases, leaving 13 bases between the germline ends. This CDR3 is 15 amino acids long. The CDR3 nucleotides read TGTGCCAGCAGCCCTCTGCGGACAGATAATTCACCCCTCCACTTT. Amino acid sequence: CASSPLRTDNSPLHF.

The chain recombines TRBV6-6 with TRBJ2-5; D tentatively fits TRBD1 or TRBD2 (5 bases each). Trimming pared 6 bases from V and 7 bases from J, leaving 24 bases between. The CDR3 sequence is 16 residues long. Germline values: CDR1 MNHNY, CDR2 SVGAGI (reference sequence). The CDR3: CASSRVSGQLKGTQYF. As DNA, the CDR3 is TGTGCCAGCAGCCGAGTCTCGGGGCAGTTGAAAGGGACCCAGTACTTC.